One sample yielded the 25 T cell receptor beta chains listed below, sequenced in a study of T-cell memory formation after mild COVID-19. TCRdb fed the 5' RACE reads into MiXCR, producing one record per CDR3 protein. Seen here are 190,000 or so distinct CDR3 sequences, about 20% observed once, and the top ten hold about 23%. What was sequenced was PBMCs or a T cell subset sorted from them (not recorded which). Receptor source: an adult woman who had mild COVID-19 (a few samples of this study predate the infection). Cell type and time point are not known.

In nucleotides, the CDR3 is TGTGCCAGCAGTGAAAGGGCACCAGAGAACACTGAAGCTTTCTTT. Translating it yields CASSERAPENTEAFF. The rearrangement joins TRBV6-1 to TRBJ1-1; D unclear. V was pared by 2 bases and J by 1 base, with 11 bases between. This CDR3 comprises 15 residues. CDR1 is MNHNS, CDR2 SASEGT, per germline.

The genes are TRBV7-9 and TRBJ2-7, with D perhaps TRBD2 (5 bases). The CDR3 extends over 15 amino acids. V dropped 4 bases and J dropped 0 bases, with 13 bases sitting between them. Germline V gene sequence: CDR1 SEHNR, CDR2 FQNEAQ (reference sequence). CDR3 DNA: TGTGCCAGCAGCTCCACTTCGGGAAACTCCTACGAGCAGTACTTC. Protein sequence: CASSSTSGNSYEQYF.

Only a few counts were recorded for this clonotype. The chain is built from TRBV4-1 and TRBJ2-7; 12 bases match TRBD1. Losses at the gene ends were 7 bases for V and 5 bases for J; bases not matched to a gene: 12. Germline lookup yields CDR1 MGHRA and CDR2 YSYEKL. The CDR3 covers 16 residues. The CDR3 is CASTPDPGTGGHEQYF. CDR3 in DNA: TGCGCCAGCACCCCGGATCCCGGGACAGGGGGCCACGAGCAGTACTTC.

This clonotype was counted once. The J gene is TRBJ1-1, the V gene TRBV4-1; D perhaps matches TRBD1 (6 bases). Trimming shortened V by 0 bases and J by 1 base, and 12 bases separated the two germline ends. The CDR3 extends over 16 amino acids. The germline V gene has CDR1 MGHRA and CDR2 YSYEKL. CDR3 sequence reads: CASSQDQGFENTEAFF. CDR3 nucleotide sequence: TGCGCCAGCAGCCAAGATCAGGGGTTCGAGAACACTGAAGCTTTCTTT.

This clonotype was seen only once. The V call is TRBV4-3, the J call TRBJ2-1, with 7 positions matching TRBD2. Unmatched junction bases numbered 19, after V lost 1 base and J lost 4 bases. The germline V gene encodes CDR1 LGHNA and CDR2 YSLEER. The CDR3 is 20 amino acids. CDR3 loop: CASSQGMRELATVWYNEQFF. CDR3 DNA sequence: TGCGCCAGCAGCCAAGGGATGCGTGAACTAGCGACCGTATGGTACAATGAGCAGTTCTTC.

This clonotype was counted only a few times. The V call is TRBV7-9, the J call TRBJ2-7; 7 bases are a match to TRBD2. The ends lost 5 bases at V and 0 bases at J; junction bases unmatched: 10. Germline CDR1 and CDR2: SEHNR and FQNEAQ (reference sequence). CDR3 length: 16 amino acids. CDR3 bases: TGTGCCAGCAGCCCAGGTGGGAGCGGGAACTCCTACGAGCAGTACTTC. Translation gives CASSPGGSGNSYEQYF.

This clonotype has only a few counts. V gene TRBV5-4 combines with J gene TRBJ2-3, with D possibly being TRBD2 (5 bases). Trimming took off 2 bases at V and 0 bases at J, with 16 bases between the two ends. CDR3 length: 17 residues. Germline CDR1 is SGHNT and CDR2 is YYREEE (reference sequence). DNA of the CDR3: TGTGCCAGCAGCTTTGACGTAACCGGGGTGAGCACAGATACGCAGTATTTT. This codes for CASSFDVTGVSTDTQYF.

The table lists this clonotype with a few counts. The V gene is TRBV29-1, the J gene TRBJ2-7, with D tentatively TRBD2 (6 bases). V was trimmed by 6 bases and J by 2 bases, leaving 17 bases between them. Germline values: CDR1 SQVTM, CDR2 ANQGSEA. The CDR3 has 14 amino acids. Here the CDR3 DNA reads TGCAGCGTGGGGAGTTGGGAGGTAGCCTACGAGCAGTACTTC. As protein: CSVGSWEVAYEQYF.

This rearrangement joins TRBV4-1 to TRBJ2-1; D ambiguous. Germline values: CDR1 MGHRA, CDR2 YSYEKL. Trimming pared 3 bases from V and 10 bases from J, leaving 10 bases between. This CDR3 comprises 12 residues. As DNA, the CDR3 is TGCGCCAGCAGCCAGTTAGTCGGGGAGCAGTTCTTC. Its translation: CASSQLVGEQFF.

This chain links TRBV11-2 with TRBJ2-2; 11 bases are a match to TRBD1. The CDR3 has 19 amino acids. Germline V gene sequence: CDR1 SGHAT, CDR2 FQNNGV. V shed 3 bases, J shed 1 base, and the junction held 10 bases outside the gene matches. The CDR3 sequence: CASSFGTGGTTLNTGELFF. The DNA for the CDR3 is TGTGCCAGCAGCTTTGGGACAGGGGGTACCACTCTGAACACCGGGGAGCTGTTTTTT. The full variable domain, its missing parts supplied by reference TRBV11-2 and TRBJ2-2, is EAGVAQSPRYKIIEKRQSVAFWCNPISGHATLYWYQQILGQGPKLLIQFQNNGVVDDSQLPKDRFSAERLKGVDSTLKIQPAKLEDSAVYLCASSFGTGGTTLNTGELFFGEGSRLTVL.

This clonotype showed up just a few times. V gene TRBV6-5 combines with J gene TRBJ2-7; 7 nucleotides match TRBD1. Germline V gene data show CDR1 as MNHEY and CDR2 as SVGAGI. Trimming took 6 bases from V and 0 from J; bases not matched to a gene: 5. This CDR3 region has 14 residues. The CDR3, as DNA: TGTGCCAGCAGCCGGACAGGAAGCTCCTACGAGCAGTACTTC. Translation: CASSRTGSSYEQYF.

The chain uses TRBV14 and TRBJ1-1; no definite D call. This CDR3 comprises 12 residues. Germline V gene sequence: CDR1 SGHDN, CDR2 FVKESK. Trimming stripped 5 bases from V and 8 bases from J, with 12 bases between. The CDR3 DNA reads as TGTGCCAGCAGCTCTGTAAGGTCCGAAGCTTTCTTT. Amino acid sequence: CASSSVRSEAFF.

This chain connects TRBV7-9 to TRBJ2-1; no reliable D call. The CDR3 contains 13 residues. V was shortened by 2 bases and J by 5 bases, with 7 bases between the two germline ends. Germline V CDR1 and CDR2: SEHNR, FQNEAQ (reference sequence). The CDR3 loop reads CASSLTEHNEQFF. The CDR3 DNA sequence: TGTGCCAGCAGCTTAACAGAGCACAATGAGCAGTTCTTC.

This clonotype was recorded once. This rearrangement joins TRBV7-3 to TRBJ2-3; TRBD2 might be the D (5 bases). The CDR3 totals 17 residues. Trimming stripped 2 bases from V and 3 bases from J, with 18 bases between. Germline CDR1 and CDR2: SGHTA and FQGTGA. Here the CDR3 reads CASSLAVITGVTDTQYF. CDR3 nucleotides: TGTGCCAGCAGCTTAGCCGTGATCACCGGGGTGACAGATACGCAGTATTTT.

This chain connects TRBV7-6 to TRBJ2-7; D may match TRBD1 or TRBD2 (5 bases each). V lost 0 bases to trimming and J lost 11 bases, with 17 bases between them. CDR1 SGHVS and CDR2 FNYEAQ come from the germline V gene. This CDR3 comprises 14 residues. The CDR3 sequence is CASSLASGTSEEYF. Written as DNA, the CDR3 is TGTGCCAGCAGCTTAGCTTCCGGGACGAGTGAGGAGTACTTC.

The chain joins TRBV27 to TRBJ1-2; a possible D gene is TRBD1 (6 bases). Trimming shortened V by 5 bases and J by 4 bases, and 14 bases separated the two germline ends. The CDR3 is 14 amino acids. CDR1 and CDR2 from the germline V gene are MNHEY and SMNVEV (reference sequence). The CDR3 here is CASSPLTGIYGYTF. CDR3 in DNA: TGTGCCAGCAGTCCCCTAACAGGGATCTATGGCTACACCTTC.

This clonotype was observed a handful of times. The rearrangement joins TRBV29-1 to TRBJ2-7, with D perhaps TRBD1 (8 bases). Germline CDR1 and CDR2: SQVTM and ANQGSEA. V lost 7 bases and J 5 bases, leaving 15 bases between the germline ends. This CDR3 is built from 12 residues. For the CDR3, the DNA is TGCAGCGCTAAACAGGGGGGGCACGAGCAGTACTTC. Translating it yields CSAKQGGHEQYF.

The chain uses TRBV29-1 and TRBJ2-1, with 7 positions matching TRBD2. Germline loops: CDR1 SQVTM, CDR2 ANQGSEA. Germline trimming cut 6 bases from V and 5 bases from J; bases unmatched to any gene: 10. This CDR3 spans 14 amino acids. CDR3: CSVETGGSHNEQFF. CDR3 bases: TGCAGCGTAGAAACTGGCGGGAGCCACAATGAGCAGTTCTTC.

The chain carries TRBV6-5 and TRBJ2-1, with 8 nucleotides matching TRBD1. Germline trimming cut 4 bases from V and 8 bases from J; bases unmatched to any gene: 4. CDR1 and CDR2 from the germline V gene are MNHEY and SVGAGI. CDR3 length: 13 amino acids. CDR3 DNA: TGTGCCAGCAGTTGGACAGGGCGGGATGAGCAGTTCTTC. Translating gives CASSWTGRDEQFF.

This clonotype was picked up a small number of times. In DNA, the CDR3 is TGTGCCAGCAGCCATCAGGGACAAGAGACCCAGTACTTC. Translated, it gives CASSHQGQETQYF. V gene TRBV7-9 combines with J gene TRBJ2-5; possibly TRBD1 for D (5 bases). Per the germline V gene, CDR1 is SEHNR and CDR2 is FQNEAQ (reference sequence). This CDR3 region has 13 residues. V shed 5 bases and J shed 2 bases, with 9 bases lying between them.

This clonotype was observed a handful of times. Germline and junction disagree at one end, which may indicate a read error. The chain employs TRBV7-9 and TRBJ1-2; no definite D call. Germline lookup yields CDR1 SEHNR and CDR2 FQNEAQ (reference sequence). This CDR3 contains 13 residues. The DNA of the CDR3 is TGTGCCAGCCTTGGGTGGATTCATTCCTCCCCAGCTTTC. It translates to CASLGWIHSSPAF. Based on the CDR3 plus reference TRBV7-9 and TRBJ1-2, the full variable domain is DTGVSQNPRHKITKRGQNVTFRCDPISEHNRLYWYRQTLGQGPEFLTYFQNEAQLEKSRLLSDRFSAERPKGSFSTLEIQRTEQGDSAMYLCASLGWIHSSPAFGSGTRLTVV.

In this sample, this clonotype turned up a few times. The genes are TRBV5-1 and TRBJ2-7; weak D call: TRBD2 (5 bases). Looked up from germline, CDR1 is SGHRS and CDR2 is YFSETQ. Trimming shortened V by 4 bases and J by 0 bases, and 8 bases separated the two germline ends. The CDR3 is 13 residues long. CDR3 sequence reads: CASSEGSSYEQYF. In DNA form, the CDR3 reads TGCGCCAGCAGCGAAGGGAGCTCCTACGAGCAGTACTTC. Complete variable domain (other parts from reference TRBV5-1 and TRBJ2-7): KAGVTQTPRYLIKTRGQQVTLSCSPISGHRSVSWYQQTPGQGLQFLFEYFSETQRNKGNFPGRFSGRQFSNSRSEMNVSTLELGDSALYLCASSEGSSYEQYFGPGTRLTVT.

This clonotype has more than one count but fewer than ten. The chain links TRBV7-9 to TRBJ1-5, with a weak D call TRBD1 (6 bases). This CDR3 is 13 amino acids long. Germline V gene sequence: CDR1 SEHNR, CDR2 FQNEAQ (reference sequence). V lost 5 bases and J 7 bases, leaving 12 bases between the germline ends. The CDR3 protein is CASSRTELQPQHF. CDR3 in DNA: TGTGCCAGCAGCAGGACAGAACTACAGCCCCAGCATTTT. Full variable domain (missing parts from reference TRBV7-9 and TRBJ1-5): DTGVSQNPRHKITKRGQNVTFRCDPISEHNRLYWYRQTLGQGPEFLTYFQNEAQLEKSRLLSDRFSAERPKGSFSTLEIQRTEQGDSAMYLCASSRTELQPQHFGDGTRLSIL.

The V call is TRBV4-3, the J call TRBJ2-1; D is uncertain. Trimming left V 1 base short and J 4 bases short, with 11 bases between. CDR1 and CDR2 from the germline V gene are LGHNA and YSLEER. The CDR3 covers 15 residues. CDR3 nucleotides: TGCGCCAGCAGCCAAGTCCCGATCCGGTACAATGAGCAGTTCTTC. It yields the protein CASSQVPIRYNEQFF.

The rearrangement links TRBV5-1 to TRBJ2-7, with a possible D match to TRBD1 (6 bases). The CDR3 length is 12 residues. V lost 4 bases to trimming and J lost 5 bases, with 10 bases between them. Germline V lookup: CDR1 SGHRS, CDR2 YFSETQ. CDR3 region: CASSPHRDEQYF. CDR3 bases: TGCGCCAGCAGCCCTCACAGGGACGAGCAGTACTTC.